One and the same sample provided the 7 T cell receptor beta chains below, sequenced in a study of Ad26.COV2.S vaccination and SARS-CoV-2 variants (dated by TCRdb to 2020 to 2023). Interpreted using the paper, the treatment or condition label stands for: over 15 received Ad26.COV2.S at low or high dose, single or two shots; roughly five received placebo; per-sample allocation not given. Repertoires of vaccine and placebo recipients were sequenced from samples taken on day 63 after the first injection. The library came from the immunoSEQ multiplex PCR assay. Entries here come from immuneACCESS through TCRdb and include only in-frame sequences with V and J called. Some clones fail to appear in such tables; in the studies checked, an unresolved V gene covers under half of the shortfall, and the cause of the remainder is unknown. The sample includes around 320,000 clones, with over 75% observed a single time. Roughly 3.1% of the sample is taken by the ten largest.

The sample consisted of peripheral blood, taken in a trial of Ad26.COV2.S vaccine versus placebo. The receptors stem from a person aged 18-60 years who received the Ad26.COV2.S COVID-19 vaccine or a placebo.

CDR3 DNA sequence: TGCAGCGTTCCCCAGGGTTACGAGCAGTACTTC. This encodes CSVPQGYEQYF. The V and J genes are TRBV29-1 and TRBJ2-7; D may be TRBD1 (5 bases). Trimming took 5 bases from V and 4 from J, leaving 9 bases between them. The CDR3 spans 11 residues. Germline-derived CDR1 and CDR2 are SQVTM and ANQGSEA.

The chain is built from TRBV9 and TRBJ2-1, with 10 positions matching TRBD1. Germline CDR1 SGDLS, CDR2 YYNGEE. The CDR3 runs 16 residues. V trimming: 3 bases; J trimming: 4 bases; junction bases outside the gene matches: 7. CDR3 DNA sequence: TGTGCCAGCAGCGAAAGGGACAGGGGTCATTACAATGAGCAGTTCTTC. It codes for CASSERDRGHYNEQFF.

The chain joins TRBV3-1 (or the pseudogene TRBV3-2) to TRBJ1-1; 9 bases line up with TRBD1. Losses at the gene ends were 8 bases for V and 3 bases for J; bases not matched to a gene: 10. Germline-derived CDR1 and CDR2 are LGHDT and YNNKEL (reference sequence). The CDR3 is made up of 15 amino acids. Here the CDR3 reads CASRRGQGLDTEAFF. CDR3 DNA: TGTGCCAGCCGAAGGGGACAGGGATTGGACACTGAAGCTTTCTTT.

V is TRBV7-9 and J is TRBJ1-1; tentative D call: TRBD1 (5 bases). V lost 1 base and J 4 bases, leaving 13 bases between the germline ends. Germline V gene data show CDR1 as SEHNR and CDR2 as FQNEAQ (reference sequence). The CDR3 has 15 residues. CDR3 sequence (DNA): TGTGCCAGCAGCTTAGGGCCAGGGAGGACCACTGAAGCTTTCTTT. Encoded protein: CASSLGPGRTTEAFF.

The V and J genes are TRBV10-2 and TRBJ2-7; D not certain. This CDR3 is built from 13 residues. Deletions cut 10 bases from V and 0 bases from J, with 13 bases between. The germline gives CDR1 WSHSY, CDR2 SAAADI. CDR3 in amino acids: CAIAGQSSYEQYF. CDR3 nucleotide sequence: TGCGCCATCGCCGGTCAGAGCTCCTACGAGCAGTACTTC.

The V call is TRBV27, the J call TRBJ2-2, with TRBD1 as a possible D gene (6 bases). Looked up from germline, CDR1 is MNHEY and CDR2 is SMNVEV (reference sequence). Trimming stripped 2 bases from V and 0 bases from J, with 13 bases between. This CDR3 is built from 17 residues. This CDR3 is CASSLRPGTPNTGELFF. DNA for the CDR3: TGTGCCAGCAGTTTAAGACCCGGGACACCGAACACCGGGGAGCTGTTTTTT.

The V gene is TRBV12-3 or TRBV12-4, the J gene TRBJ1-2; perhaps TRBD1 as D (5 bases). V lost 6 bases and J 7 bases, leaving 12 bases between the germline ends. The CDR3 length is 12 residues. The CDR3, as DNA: TGTGCCAGCAGCTCAGGGACTGCTGGCTACACCTTC. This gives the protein CASSSGTAGYTF.